The 21 T cell receptor beta chains below come from one sample, sequenced in a study of blood T cell repertoires in COVID-19 (dated by TCRdb to between 2020 and 2021). The library was produced with the immunoSEQ multiplex PCR assay. Entries here come from immuneACCESS through TCRdb and include only in-frame sequences with V and J called. Some clones fail to appear in such tables; in the studies checked, an unresolved V gene covers under half of the shortfall, and the cause of the remainder is unknown. For this sample there are about 210,000 clones; around 82% appear just once. The ten largest account for approximately 12% of the sample. The sequenced material came from peripheral blood. The receptors derive from a middle-aged woman with acute or convalescent COVID-19.

The chain employs TRBV4-2 and TRBJ1-1; D not resolved. V was shortened by 0 bases and J by 2 bases, with 10 bases between the two germline ends. Per germline, CDR1 LGHNA and CDR2 YNFKEQ. The CDR3 runs 15 residues. The CDR3 nucleotides read TGTGCCAGCAGCCAAGATTTTCGCGATAACACTGAAGCTTTCTTT. Translating gives CASSQDFRDNTEAFF.

Notes on this clone: One end of the junction fails to match germline, which may point to a read error. The CDR3 here is CASSHSPGQGSSGANVLTF. The CDR3 DNA sequence: TGTGCCAGCAGTCACTCTCCGGGACAGGGGTCCTCTGGGGCCAACGTCCTGACTTTC. The V gene is TRBV6-2 or TRBV6-3, the J gene TRBJ2-6; 10 positions agree with TRBD1. This CDR3 has 19 amino acids. The germline V gene has CDR1 MNHEY and CDR2 SVGEGT.

For the CDR3, the DNA is TGTGCCAGCACACTAGCGGGCTTCACCGGGGAGCTGTTTTTT. It specifies CASTLAGFTGELFF. The chain has TRBV3-1 (or the pseudogene TRBV3-2) and TRBJ2-2; TRBD2 aligns across 9 bases. V shed 7 bases and J 4 bases; nucleotides not matched to a gene: 4. The CDR3 is 14 amino acids. Germline CDR1 and CDR2: LGHDT and YNNKEL (reference sequence).

The J gene is TRBJ1-1, the V gene TRBV15; D perhaps matches TRBD1 (5 bases). The CDR3 length is 13 residues. V was pared by 5 bases and J by 3 bases, with 10 bases between. CDR1 LNHNV and CDR2 YYDKDF come from the germline V gene (reference sequence). The CDR3: CATSLGLDTEAFF. The CDR3 nucleotides are TGTGCCACCAGCCTGGGGCTGGACACTGAAGCTTTCTTT.

The chain recombines TRBV19 with TRBJ1-2, with D tentatively TRBD1 (6 bases). CDR1 LNHDA and CDR2 SQIVND come from the germline V gene (reference sequence). This CDR3 contains 12 residues. Trimming took 3 bases from V and 8 from J, leaving 10 bases between them. The CDR3 nucleotides read TGTGCCAGTAGTATCAGGGGATCCGGCTACACCTTC. Translating it yields CASSIRGSGYTF.

The chain carries TRBV2 and TRBJ2-7, with a weak D call TRBD2 (6 bases). The germline CDR1 and CDR2 sequences are SNHLY and FYNNEI. V dropped 4 bases and J dropped 0 bases, with 10 bases sitting between them. This CDR3 spans 14 amino acids. DNA of the CDR3: TGTGCCAGCAGTGTCTTAGCGGTCTCCTACGAGCAGTACTTC. Translation gives CASSVLAVSYEQYF.

This clone has just a few counts. The chain is built from TRBV24-1 and TRBJ1-5, with D unresolved. The CDR3 totals 14 residues. V was shortened by 4 bases and J by 0 bases, with 6 bases between the two germline ends. Germline lookup yields CDR1 KGHDR and CDR2 SFDVKD. CDR3 sequence (DNA): TGTGCCACCAGTGACACTTTTAGCAATCAGCCCCAGCATTTT. This sequence encodes CATSDTFSNQPQHF.

This chain uses TRBV7-2 with TRBJ2-7; D not resolved. Germline loops: CDR1 SGHTA, CDR2 FQGNSA. The CDR3 runs to 12 residues. V was trimmed by 4 bases and J by 2 bases, leaving 6 bases between them. As DNA, the CDR3 is TGTGCCAGCAGCTCGAGCCCCTACGAGCAGTACTTC. It is translated as CASSSSPYEQYF.

The rearrangement uses TRBV2 and TRBJ2-5; D might be TRBD2 (6 bases). CDR3 length: 13 residues. V lost 8 bases and J 5 bases, leaving 15 bases between the germline ends. The V gene's germline CDR1 is SNHLY and CDR2 FYNNEI. CDR3 DNA sequence: TGTGCCAGCTCGGGTTCCAGCGGGGAGACCCAGTACTTC. Translation gives CASSGSSGETQYF. The variable domain in full, with the rest retrieved from reference TRBV2 and TRBJ2-5, is EPEVTQTPSHQVTQMGQEVILRCVPISNHLYFYWYRQILGQKVEFLVSFYNNEISEKSEIFDDQFSVERPDGSNFTLKIRSTKLEDSAMYFCASSGSSGETQYFGPGTRLLVL.

The chain is built from TRBV18 and TRBJ2-1; possibly TRBD1 for D (6 bases). The length of the CDR3 is 15 residues. The V end was cut by 5 bases, the J end by 4 bases, with 15 bases between. Germline V gene sequence: CDR1 KGHSH, CDR2 LQKENI. DNA of the CDR3: TGTGCCAGCTCATGGGACGTAGGGGGTTACAATGAGCAGTTCTTC. It yields the protein CASSWDVGGYNEQFF.

The chain has TRBV6-4 and TRBJ2-1; 7 nucleotides agree with TRBD1. CDR1 and CDR2 (germline): MRHNA, SNTAGT. CDR3 length: 16 residues. V shed 0 bases, J shed 3 bases, and the junction held 5 bases outside the gene matches. The CDR3 here is CASSDSKGAGYNEQFF. The DNA for the CDR3 is TGTGCCAGCAGTGACTCAAAGGGGGCGGGCTACAATGAGCAGTTCTTC.

The genes are TRBV6-5 and TRBJ2-5; D not resolved. Trimming took off 5 bases at V and 1 base at J, with 11 bases between the two ends. Germline CDR1 and CDR2: MNHEY and SVGAGI. This CDR3 spans 14 amino acids. CDR3 loop: CASSLQTPQETQYF. The CDR3 nucleotides read TGTGCCAGCAGTCTTCAGACTCCCCAAGAGACCCAGTACTTC.

The chain joins TRBV11-2 to TRBJ2-1; TRBD1 aligns across 9 bases. This CDR3 has 15 residues. In germline, CDR1 is SGHAT, CDR2 FQNNGV. V lost 5 bases, J lost 5 bases, and 7 bases stayed unmatched. CDR3 loop: CASSPGQGRHNEQFF. CDR3 nucleotides: TGTGCCAGCAGCCCGGGACAGGGTAGACACAATGAGCAGTTCTTC.

For the CDR3, the DNA is TGCGCCAGCAGCTTGTCCCAGGGCCCCTATGGCTACACCTTC. As protein: CASSLSQGPYGYTF. The J gene is TRBJ1-2, the V gene TRBV5-1, with D possibly matching TRBD1 (5 bases). V was clipped by 1 base and J by 4 bases, with 11 bases between them. The CDR3 is made up of 14 amino acids. CDR1 and CDR2 from the germline V gene are SGHRS and YFSETQ.

The V and J genes are TRBV3-1 (or the pseudogene TRBV3-2) and TRBJ1-1; 10 nucleotides match TRBD1. CDR3 length equals 13 residues. Per the germline V gene, CDR1 is LGHDT and CDR2 is YNNKEL (reference sequence). J was trimmed by 8 bases and V by 3 bases; bases with no gene match: 3. In nucleotides, the CDR3 is TGTGCCAGCAGCCACGGGACAGGGGACGAAGCTTTCTTT. This translates into CASSHGTGDEAFF.

This chain links TRBV14 with TRBJ2-2; tentative D call: TRBD1 (5 bases). This CDR3 comprises 16 residues. With 2 bases removed from V and 6 bases from J, the gap between germline ends came to 16 bases. Germline CDR1 SGHDN, CDR2 FVKESK. CDR3 loop: CASSQMGQGQPGELFF. CDR3 DNA: TGTGCCAGCAGCCAAATGGGGCAGGGTCAGCCCGGGGAGCTGTTTTTT.

The V and J genes are TRBV6-5 and TRBJ1-2; the D is unclear. Germline CDR1 MNHEY, CDR2 SVGAGI. V lost 8 bases, J lost 1 base, and 8 bases lay in between. CDR3 length equals 12 residues. CDR3 DNA sequence: TGTGCCAGCGGCCAGGTTAACTATGGCTACACCTTC. Residues: CASGQVNYGYTF.

The chain carries TRBV6-5 and TRBJ2-3; a weak D match, TRBD1 (6 bases). The CDR3 extends over 14 amino acids. The germline V and J ends were trimmed by 6 bases and 3 bases, with 13 bases remaining between them. Germline lookup yields CDR1 MNHEY and CDR2 SVGAGI. CDR3 in amino acids: CASRDSSGTDTQYF. CDR3 nucleotides: TGTGCCAGCAGGGACAGTAGTGGGACAGATACGCAGTATTTT.

V usage is TRBV10-3 and J usage is TRBJ1-2, with TRBD1 matching 12 bases. The trim removed 0 bases at V and 4 bases at J, leaving 12 bases unmatched. In germline, CDR1 is ENHRY, CDR2 SYGVKD. This CDR3 is 19 amino acids long. CDR3 nucleotides: TGTGCCATCAGTGAGTCGAGCCGAGGGACAGGGGGCGAGAGCTATGGCTACACCTTC. This gives the protein CAISESSRGTGGESYGYTF.

The rearrangement joins TRBV6-5 to TRBJ2-1; possible D gene TRBD2, 5 bases. The CDR3 loop spans 15 amino acids. Trimming stripped 5 bases from V and 6 bases from J, with 17 bases between. CDR1 and CDR2 from the germline V gene are MNHEY and SVGAGI. The CDR3: CASSLRREYGNEQFF. DNA for the CDR3: TGTGCCAGCAGTCTTCGCCGGGAATACGGCAATGAGCAGTTCTTC.

This CDR3 is CASSRQPTNYNEQFF. The CDR3 nucleotides read TGTGCCAGTAGTAGACAGCCAACCAACTACAATGAGCAGTTCTTC. The chain employs TRBV19 and TRBJ2-1; a weak D match, TRBD1 (5 bases). V gave up 4 bases and J gave up 3 bases, with 13 bases separating them. Germline V gene data show CDR1 as LNHDA and CDR2 as SQIVND (reference sequence). The CDR3 contains 15 residues. Variable domain in full (rest from reference TRBV19 and TRBJ2-1): DGGITQSPKYLFRKEGQNVTLSCEQNLNHDAMYWYRQDPGQGLRLIYYSQIVNDFQKGDIAEGYSVSREKKESFPLTVTSAQKNPTAFYLCASSRQPTNYNEQFFGPGTRLTVL.